Listed below are T cell receptor beta chains from one sample, sequenced in a study of blood T cell repertoires in COVID-19. Profiled with immunoSEQ multiplex PCR; TCRdb holds only in-frame clones, not every one. The repertoire holds under 25,000 clones, with 88% as singletons. The sequenced sample consisted of peripheral blood. These receptors all stem from a man between 65 and 80 years old in a cohort sampled during active COVID-19. CDR3s include the opening cysteine and the closing phenylalanine or tryptophan. A D gene is named only where the DNA matches it firmly. Expanded clones are given a class, and other clones once, few, many or no size at all.

J,D,V,size,CDR3,DNA
TRBJ1-5,.,TRBV28,.,CASSTFFQGDGNQPQHF,TGTGCCAGCAGCACCTTTTTTCAGGGTGACGGCAATCAGCCCCAGCATTTT
TRBJ2-7,TRBD2,TRBV6-2/TRBV6-3,few,CASSYSGLAGGTEQYF,TGTGCCAGCAGTTACTCTGGACTAGCGGGAGGAACCGAGCAGTACTTC
TRBJ2-7,TRBD2,TRBV5-1,.,CASSLAGSGGSEQYF,TGCGCCAGCAGCTTGGCGGGTAGCGGGGGGTCGGAGCAGTACTTC
TRBJ2-1,TRBD2,TRBV13,few,CASSLRISWREPYNEQFF,TGTGCCAGCAGCTTAAGGATTAGTTGGCGGGAGCCCTACAATGAGCAGTTCTTC
TRBJ2-1,TRBD2,TRBV7-2,once,CASSSEPTWGGFPYNEQFF,TGTGCCAGCAGCTCTGAACCTACGTGGGGGGGGTTTCCCTACAATGAGCAGTTCTTC
TRBJ1-4,.,TRBV11-2,.,CASSSNPTGHPTNEKLFF,TGTGCCAGCAGCTCGAACCCGACAGGACATCCAACTAATGAAAAACTGTTTTTT
TRBJ2-7,TRBD1,TRBV2,.,CASRGTVGYEQYF,TGTGCCAGCAGGGGGACAGTGGGGTACGAGCAGTACTTC
TRBJ2-3,.,TRBV5-3,.,CARSFLLSQYF,TGTGCCAGAAGCTTCCTGTTATCGCAGTATTTT
TRBJ1-5,.,TRBV30,.,CAWKEVGASKDQPQHF,TGTGCCTGGAAGGAGGTGGGGGCCTCAAAGGATCAGCCCCAGCATTTT
TRBJ1-5,TRBD1,TRBV28,.,CASSLYTGESSNQPQHF,TGTGCCAGCAGTTTATATACAGGGGAAAGTAGCAATCAGCCCCAGCATTTT
TRBJ2-1,.,TRBV7-9,.,CASSSSRDLQFF,TGTGCCAGCAGCTCTTCCCGGGACTTGCAGTTCTTC
TRBJ2-1,TRBD2,TRBV11-2,.,CASSLELRGRASHEQFF,TGTGCCAGCAGCTTAGAACTGCGCGGGAGGGCCTCCCATGAGCAGTTCTTC
TRBJ2-1,TRBD1,TRBV2,once,CASRDRGYNEQFF,TGTGCCAGCCGGGACAGGGGGTACAATGAGCAGTTCTTC
TRBJ2-7,TRBD1,TRBV6-5,.,CASSPGQGIYEQYF,TGTGCCAGCAGTCCGGGACAGGGAATCTACGAGCAGTACTTC
TRBJ2-1,TRBD2,TRBV4-1,.,CASSHRDRTSGNEQFF,TGCGCCAGCAGCCACCGAGACCGGACTAGCGGGAATGAGCAGTTCTTC
TRBJ2-5,TRBD1,TRBV7-8,.,CASSFNRGRGETQYF,TGTGCCAGCAGCTTCAACAGGGGGCGCGGGGAGACCCAGTACTTC
TRBJ1-1,.,TRBV5-4,.,CASSLDRNTEAFF,TGTGCCAGCAGCCTGGACAGGAACACTGAAGCTTTCTTT
TRBJ2-5,TRBD2,TRBV24-1,.,CATSRGRGVGETQYF,TGTGCCACCAGTCGGGGGAGGGGCGTAGGAGAGACCCAGTACTTC
TRBJ2-2,TRBD1,TRBV11-2,.,CASSRRGTGVLGELFF,TGTGCCAGCAGCAGGCGAGGGACAGGGGTTCTCGGGGAGCTGTTTTTT
TRBJ2-2,TRBD2,TRBV7-8,.,CASSQTVMGTRNTGELFF,TGTGCCAGCAGCCAGACAGTTATGGGGACTAGAAACACCGGGGAGCTGTTTTTT
TRBJ2-2,.,TRBV9,.,CASSVGTSVPGELFF,TGTGCCAGCAGCGTAGGCACGTCGGTACCCGGGGAGCTGTTTTTT
TRBJ2-7,.,TRBV28,.,CASRTTGVYEQYF,TGTGCCAGCAGAACCACAGGCGTTTACGAGCAGTACTTC
TRBJ1-5,TRBD1,TRBV7-9,.,CASSLGQINQPQHF,TGTGCCAGCAGCTTGGGACAGATCAATCAGCCCCAGCATTTT
TRBJ2-3,TRBD2,TRBV7-9,.,CASSLPRRLAGRTDTQYF,TGTGCCAGCAGCTTACCCCGCCGGCTAGCGGGTCGCACAGATACGCAGTATTTT
TRBJ2-1,TRBD2,TRBV15,.,CATDRTSGITSRGNEQFF,TGTGCCACCGATCGGACTAGCGGGATCACTAGCAGAGGCAATGAGCAGTTCTTC
TRBJ1-4,.,TRBV14,.,CASKEGGHPNEKLFF,TGTGCCAGCAAGGAGGGGGGGCACCCTAATGAAAAACTGTTTTTT
TRBJ2-3,TRBD1,TRBV28,.,CASNAGKGAASTDTQYF,TGTGCCAGCAATGCCGGAAAGGGGGCGGCGAGCACAGATACGCAGTATTTT
TRBJ2-1,TRBD2,TRBV6-6,.,CASSDPGLASNEQFF,TGTGCCAGCAGTGACCCGGGACTAGCTTCCAATGAGCAGTTCTTC
TRBJ2-7,.,TRBV15,.,CATSRDTGASEQYF,TGTGCCACCAGCAGGGACACAGGCGCCTCCGAGCAGTACTTC
TRBJ2-3,TRBD2,TRBV5-4,.,CASSTLAGVADTQYF,TGTGCCAGCAGCACCCTAGCGGGAGTGGCAGATACGCAGTATTTT
TRBJ2-1,.,TRBV6-5,.,CASLRGGNEQFF,TGTGCCAGTCTTAGGGGGGGTAATGAGCAGTTCTTC
TRBJ1-1,TRBD1,TRBV6-6,.,CASSSTGRSEAFF,TGTGCCAGCAGTTCGACAGGGAGGTCTGAAGCTTTCTTT
TRBJ1-1,.,TRBV27,.,CASSLMGRRTEAFF,TGTGCCAGCAGTTTAATGGGGAGAAGAACTGAAGCTTTCTTT
TRBJ2-7,TRBD2,TRBV7-9,.,CASRSSGGPYEQYF,TGTGCCAGCAGATCTAGCGGGGGTCCCTACGAGCAGTACTTC
TRBJ1-2,.,TRBV11-2,.,CASSKSRGAPNYGYTF,TGTGCCAGCAGCAAAAGCCGAGGAGCACCCAACTATGGCTACACCTTC
TRBJ2-1,.,TRBV27,.,CASSSLPGLNPSSSYNEQFF,TGTGCCAGCAGTTCCCTCCCGGGACTCAATCCAAGTAGCTCCTACAATGAGCAGTTCTTC